These 5 T cell receptor beta chains came from one sample sequenced in a study of CD8+ T cells in alopecia areata. The authors extracted RNA and reverse transcribed it into cDNA as the sequencing template. Assay used: immunoSEQ multiplex PCR; TCRdb lists only in-frame clones, some missing. This table has 150,000 to 200,000 clones, about three fifths appearing once. Sequencing input: CD4+ T cells sorted from blood. The receptors derive from a human donor in good health.

This clone came up a few times. The J gene is TRBJ2-3, the V gene TRBV29-1, with D perhaps matching TRBD2 (5 bases). Trimming left V 5 bases short and J 0 bases short, with 9 bases between. Germline assignment: CDR1 SQVTM and CDR2 ANQGSEA. The CDR3 spans 13 residues. Here the CDR3 reads CSVWQRSTDTQYF. The CDR3 DNA sequence: TGCAGCGTTTGGCAGCGGAGCACAGATACGCAGTATTTT.

The chain has TRBV28 and TRBJ2-2; 9 nucleotides line up with TRBD1. This CDR3 has 15 amino acids. Germline CDR1 MDHEN, CDR2 SYDVKM. Trimming took 1 base from V and 6 from J; bases not matched to a gene: 3. CDR3 in amino acids: CASSLLGQGPGELFF. The CDR3 DNA reads as TGTGCCAGCAGTTTATTGGGACAGGGCCCCGGGGAGCTGTTTTTT.

The rearrangement links TRBV27 to TRBJ2-1; 10 bases line up with TRBD2. Germline V lookup: CDR1 MNHEY, CDR2 SMNVEV (reference sequence). The V and J ends lost 3 bases and 0 bases, in that order; junction bases with no gene match: 8. CDR3 size: 18 residues. CDR3 nucleotides: TGTGCCAGCAGTTTTTTGGTTAGCGGGGGGAGCTCCTACAATGAGCAGTTCTTC. Protein product: CASSFLVSGGSSYNEQFF.

This clone showed up just a few times. The chain carries TRBV29-1 and TRBJ2-1, with D possibly being TRBD1 (5 bases). This CDR3 spans 14 amino acids. In germline, CDR1 is SQVTM, CDR2 ANQGSEA. V was cut by 4 bases and J by 4 bases, with 14 bases left in between. CDR3 residues: CSVGGDRSYNEQFF. CDR3 bases: TGCAGCGTTGGAGGAGACAGAAGTTACAATGAGCAGTTCTTC.

This chain links TRBV10-3 with TRBJ2-5, with TRBD2 identical over 9 bases. The CDR3 is 15 amino acids. J lost 5 bases, V lost 0 bases, and 4 bases had no gene match. CDR1 and CDR2 from the germline V gene are ENHRY and SYGVKD. CDR3 coding DNA: TGTGCCATCAGTGAGTCGGGACTAGCAGGGGAGACCCAGTACTTC. It codes for CAISESGLAGETQYF.